One and the same sample provided the 25 T cell receptor beta chains below, sequenced in a study of CD8 T cells in Susac syndrome. RNA was extracted with the RNeasy kit, and a quantity of about 0.45 to 1 ug was reverse transcribed using random hexamers. TCRdb reanalysed the immunoSEQ multiplex PCR reads using MiXCR and keeps one entry per CDR3 protein. Found here are 140,000 or so distinct CDR3 sequences, roughly 94% of them singletons; the top ten hold 0.084%. The sample was CD4+ T cells from PBMCs. These TCRs come from a human donor in good health.

The V and J genes are TRBV28 and TRBJ2-3; 8 bases fit TRBD2. Per the germline V gene, CDR1 is MDHEN and CDR2 is SYDVKM. CDR3 size: 14 residues. V was clipped by 11 bases and J by 1 base; unmatched bases: 8. The CDR3 DNA reads TGTGCCTGGCGGCGGCGGGAGGGCACAGATACGCAGTATTTT. Translated: CAWRRREGTDTQYF.

The chain employs TRBV18 and TRBJ2-7; D remains ambiguous. Per the germline V gene, CDR1 is KGHSH and CDR2 is LQKENI. The ends were cut back, 4 bases at V and 3 bases at J, with 10 bases in the middle. The CDR3 has 13 amino acids. This CDR3 is CASSLRNDYEQYF. CDR3 coding DNA: TGTGCCAGCTCACTTAGAAATGACTACGAGCAGTACTTC.

V usage is TRBV27 and J usage is TRBJ2-1; D could derive from TRBD1 or TRBD2 (5 bases each). CDR3 length: 16 amino acids. V was pared by 5 bases and J by 6 bases, with 20 bases between. Germline V CDR1 and CDR2: MNHEY, SMNVEV (reference sequence). The CDR3 nucleotides read TGTGCCAGCAGTCTGAGCCTTGGCAGGGCGGGCAATGAGCAGTTCTTC. As protein: CASSLSLGRAGNEQFF.

This chain links TRBV3-1 with TRBJ2-5; D is ambiguous. There are 14 residues in the CDR3. CDR1 LGHDT and CDR2 YNNKEL come from the germline V gene (reference sequence). V dropped 4 bases and J dropped 2 bases, with 11 bases sitting between them. This CDR3 reads CASSPPMLQETQYF. The DNA for the CDR3 is TGTGCCAGCAGCCCCCCTATGCTGCAAGAGACCCAGTACTTC.

This chain joins TRBV10-3 and TRBJ2-7, with 8 bases aligning to TRBD1. V lost 0 bases and J lost 7; bases outside the gene matches: 5. The length of the CDR3 is 14 residues. From germline, CDR1 is ENHRY and CDR2 SYGVKD. In DNA, the CDR3 is TGTGCCATCAGTGAGTCAACAGGGGGGTGGGAGCAGTACTTC. It encodes CAISESTGGWEQYF.

The V gene is TRBV6-1, the J gene TRBJ2-7; no definite D call. This CDR3 contains 14 residues. The germline V gene has CDR1 MNHNS and CDR2 SASEGT. Trimming cost V 2 bases and J 6 bases, with 14 bases left between them. CDR3 nucleotide sequence: TGTGCCAGCAGTGAATTGGCGGCCGGCCTCGAGCAGTACTTC. It specifies CASSELAAGLEQYF.

The chain has TRBV5-1 and TRBJ1-2; D remains ambiguous. This CDR3 contains 17 residues. Looked up from germline, CDR1 is SGHRS and CDR2 is YFSETQ. V lost 4 bases to trimming and J lost 8 bases, with 27 bases between them. CDR3 sequence reads: CASSLTPGPPGSSGYTF. CDR3 nucleotide sequence: TGCGCCAGCAGCCTCACCCCTGGCCCCCCGGGCTCGTCGGGCTACACCTTC.

This clonotype appeared once. V and J are TRBV12-3 or TRBV12-4 and TRBJ1-1; D unclear. The CDR3 sequence is 10 residues long. Trimming left V 8 bases short and J 5 bases short, with 6 bases between. CDR3 loop: CASWKTEAFF. CDR3 sequence (DNA): TGTGCCAGCTGGAAGACTGAAGCTTTCTTT.

This clonotype has a handful of counts. The CDR3 sequence: CASGRNQPQHF. DNA of the CDR3: TGTGCCTCTGGACGAAATCAGCCCCAGCATTTT. The chain employs TRBV30 and TRBJ1-5; D remains unclear. V gave up 7 bases and J gave up 4 bases, with 8 bases separating them. Germline V lookup: CDR1 GTSNPN, CDR2 SVGIG (reference sequence). The CDR3 has 11 residues. Complete variable domain (other parts from reference TRBV30 and TRBJ1-5): SQTIHQWPATLVQPVGSPLSLECTVEGTSNPNLYWYRQAAGRGLQLLFYSVGIGQISSEVPQNLSASRPQDRQFILSSKKLLLSDSGFYLCASGRNQPQHFGDGTRLSIL.

The gene calls are TRBV20-1 and TRBJ1-2; D perhaps matches TRBD1 (5 bases). This CDR3 has 13 residues. Germline-derived CDR1 and CDR2 are DFQATT and SNEGSKA (reference sequence). V was trimmed by 3 bases and J by 2 bases, leaving 10 bases between them. In DNA, the CDR3 is TGCAGTGCTAGTGAAGGGGTGAACTATGGCTACACCTTC. Translation gives CSASEGVNYGYTF.

This chain connects TRBV20-1 to TRBJ2-4, with D perhaps TRBD1 (6 bases). V was trimmed by 6 bases and J by 0 bases, leaving 15 bases between them. There are 15 residues in the CDR3. Germline loops: CDR1 DFQATT, CDR2 SNEGSKA (reference sequence). The CDR3 spells CSAPDRRLAKNIQYF. In DNA form, the CDR3 reads TGCAGTGCACCAGACAGGAGACTAGCCAAAAACATTCAGTACTTC.

The rearrangement links TRBV19 to TRBJ1-1; D is ambiguous. V was clipped by 7 bases and J by 5 bases, with 8 bases between them. This CDR3 has 11 amino acids. In germline, CDR1 is LNHDA, CDR2 SQIVND (reference sequence). The CDR3 loop is CASTERTEAFF. As DNA, the CDR3 is TGTGCCAGTACCGAGAGGACTGAAGCTTTCTTT.

CDR3 sequence reads: CASSQDLQIQETQYF. The CDR3 DNA reads TGTGCCAGCAGCCAAGATCTTCAGATACAAGAGACCCAGTACTTC. The rearrangement joins TRBV3-1 to TRBJ2-5; unclear D gene. This CDR3 is built from 15 residues. Trimming pared 0 bases from V and 2 bases from J, leaving 10 bases between. The germline CDR1 and CDR2 sequences are LGHDT and YNNKEL (reference sequence).

V usage is TRBV20-1 and J usage is TRBJ2-3; 12 bases match TRBD1. The CDR3 runs 17 residues. CDR1 is DFQATT, CDR2 SNEGSKA, per germline (reference sequence). J was trimmed by 0 bases and V by 5 bases; bases with no gene match: 9. The CDR3 DNA reads as TGCAGTGCTCCCCGGGGGGACAGGGGGCTTAGCACAGATACGCAGTATTTT. Amino acid sequence: CSAPRGDRGLSTDTQYF.

This clonotype is a singleton in its sample. This sequence joins TRBV30 and TRBJ1-2; no reliable D call. The CDR3 is 11 amino acids. The germline gives CDR1 GTSNPN, CDR2 SVGIG (reference sequence). V lost 6 bases to trimming and J lost 4 bases, with 9 bases between them. DNA of the CDR3: TGTGCCTGCCCCCGAGCCTATGGCTACACCTTC. Translating it yields CACPRAYGYTF.

The CDR3 sequence is CASSAGTGVDTEAFF. The CDR3, as DNA: TGTGCCAGCAGCGCCGGGACAGGGGTCGACACTGAAGCTTTCTTT. The chain combines TRBV9 with TRBJ1-1; 10 nucleotides align to TRBD1. V gave up 3 bases and J gave up 3 bases; unmatched junction bases: 5. The CDR3 is made up of 15 amino acids. The V gene's germline CDR1 is SGDLS and CDR2 YYNGEE.

The chain couples TRBV3-1 to TRBJ2-1, with D perhaps TRBD2 (6 bases). This CDR3 contains 17 residues. The V and J ends lost 4 bases and 0 bases respectively, with 16 bases between them. Germline V lookup: CDR1 LGHDT, CDR2 YNNKEL (reference sequence). CDR3 region: CASSPRGGGSSYNEQFF. DNA for the CDR3: TGTGCCAGCAGCCCCCGGGGTGGGGGGAGCTCCTACAATGAGCAGTTCTTC.

J is TRBJ1-4 and V is TRBV30; D might be TRBD1 (6 bases). The CDR3 has 17 amino acids. Germline V CDR1 and CDR2: GTSNPN, SVGIG (reference sequence). Trimming took 5 bases from V and 5 from J, leaving 24 bases between them. In DNA form, the CDR3 reads TGTGCCTGGGATCCAGGCAACCCGGGACAACCGAATGAAAAACTGTTTTTT. Protein sequence: CAWDPGNPGQPNEKLFF.

The V call is TRBV18, the J call TRBJ2-7; D may match TRBD1 or TRBD2 (5 bases each). The CDR3 loop spans 11 amino acids. Germline CDR1 and CDR2: KGHSH and LQKENI. V lost 3 bases to trimming and J lost 6 bases, with 6 bases between them. CDR3 nucleotide sequence: TGTGCCAGCTCACCGGGGACCGAGCAGTACTTC. It is translated as CASSPGTEQYF.

This clonotype was seen once. The gene calls are TRBV20-1 and TRBJ1-2; perhaps TRBD1 as D (5 bases). The CDR3 consists of 13 residues. The V end was cut by 2 bases, the J end by 2 bases, with 9 bases between. Germline V gene lookup returns CDR1 DFQATT and CDR2 SNEGSKA (reference sequence). The CDR3 DNA reads as TGCAGTGCTAGATATGGGGCCAACTATGGCTACACCTTC. This codes for CSARYGANYGYTF.

This clonotype was seen a single time. The rearrangement links TRBV7-9 to TRBJ2-1; D is possibly TRBD1 (7 bases). CDR1 is SEHNR and CDR2 is FQNEAQ in the germline V gene (reference sequence). The V end was cut by 3 bases, the J end by 0 bases, with 21 bases between. CDR3 length: 19 residues. As DNA, the CDR3 is TGTGCCAGCAGCTTGTATACAGGGGTCTTGGGGGGCTCCTACAATGAGCAGTTCTTC. The encoded protein is CASSLYTGVLGGSYNEQFF.

This clonotype has a single count. The chain is built from TRBV5-1 and TRBJ2-1; perhaps TRBD2 as D (5 bases). V lost 0 bases and J lost 10, with 14 bases in between. The CDR3 is 14 residues long. Germline V CDR1 and CDR2: SGHRS, YFSETQ. Here the CDR3 DNA reads TGCGCCAGCAGCTTGGAGGGTAGCGAAGGCGAGCAGTTCTTC. Translated, it gives CASSLEGSEGEQFF.

This chain connects TRBV6-1 to TRBJ2-3; TRBD2 matches at 14 bases. The CDR3 contains 16 residues. V lost 6 bases to trimming and J lost 2 bases; unmatched junction nucleotides: 4. Germline V gene sequence: CDR1 MNHNS, CDR2 SASEGT. Here the CDR3 reads CASRWTSGRFTDTQYF. DNA for the CDR3: TGTGCCAGCAGGTGGACTAGCGGGAGGTTCACAGATACGCAGTATTTT.

This clonotype was recorded a few times. The junction does not match germline at one end; this may be a read error. The chain employs TRBV5-1 and TRBJ1-4; possible D gene TRBD1, 6 bases. This CDR3 contains 13 residues. CDR1 and CDR2 (germline): SGHRS, YFSETQ. DNA of the CDR3: TGTGCCAGCAGTACCGGACAGACCGATAAACTGTTTTTT. As protein: CASSTGQTDKLFF.

The chain has TRBV3-1 and TRBJ1-4; possible D gene TRBD1, 6 bases. Looked up from germline, CDR1 is LGHDT and CDR2 is YNNKEL (reference sequence). This CDR3 contains 14 residues. The V end lost 5 bases, the J end lost 3 bases, and 10 bases lay between the germline ends. In DNA form, the CDR3 reads TGTGCCAGCAGCTTACAGGGACCTAATGAAAAACTGTTTTTT. Translation: CASSLQGPNEKLFF. The full variable domain, completed using reference TRBV3-1 and TRBJ1-4, is DTAVSQTPKYLVTQMGNDKSIKCEQNLGHDTMYWYKQDSKKFLKIMFSYNNKELIINETVPNRFSPKSPDKAHLNLHINSLELGDSAVYFCASSLQGPNEKLFFGSGTQLSVL.